This entry lists 10 T cell receptor beta chains sequenced from one sample in a study of T cells in Graves' hyperthyroidism and ophthalmopathy. Researchers amplified the TCR beta CDR3 regions from RNA transcripts. HTBI primers drove first-round RT-PCR of the TCR CDR3. From the multiplex PCR reads, TCRdb called clonotypes with MiXCR, one entry per CDR3 protein. The table lists about 350,000 distinct CDR3 sequences, about 14% of them singletons. Sequencing used blood. The source of these receptors is a woman aged 30 to 39 with Graves' hyperthyroidism.

This clonotype was detected many times. The CDR3 here is CASRTRAGEETQYF. In DNA, the CDR3 is TGTGCCAGTCGAACCCGGGCAGGGGAAGAGACCCAGTACTTC. J is TRBJ2-5 and V is TRBV27; D possibly corresponds to TRBD1 (6 bases). Trimming removed 9 bases at V and 3 bases at J, with 17 bases between. The CDR3 loop spans 14 amino acids. Germline values: CDR1 MNHEY, CDR2 SMNVEV (reference sequence).

This sequence joins TRBV5-6 and TRBJ2-1; no firm D call. V was cut by 7 bases and J by 5 bases, with 13 bases left in between. From germline, CDR1 is SGHDT and CDR2 YYEEEE. The CDR3 loop spans 13 amino acids. This CDR3 is CASLIPPDNEQFF. The CDR3 nucleotides are TGTGCCAGCCTTATACCACCCGACAATGAGCAGTTCTTC.

This clonotype has ten or more counts. The DNA for the CDR3 is TGTGCCAGCAGTATCTACGAGCAGTACTTC. Encoded protein: CASSIYEQYF. V usage is TRBV2 and J usage is TRBJ2-7; the D is unclear. The germline CDR1 and CDR2 sequences are SNHLY and FYNNEI. The length of the CDR3 is 10 residues. V shed 5 bases and J shed 3 bases, with 2 bases lying between them.

This clonotype was seen many times. This chain joins TRBV20-1 and TRBJ2-1; 13 bases line up with TRBD2. J was trimmed by 4 bases and V by 3 bases; bases with no gene match: 6. Looked up from germline, CDR1 is DFQATT and CDR2 is SNEGSKA (reference sequence). This CDR3 region has 16 residues. Here the CDR3 DNA reads TGCAGTGCTAGTGACCCGGGACTAGCGGGGTACAATGAGCAGTTCTTC. Protein product: CSASDPGLAGYNEQFF.

This clonotype has ten or more counts. This rearrangement joins TRBV6-4 to TRBJ2-2, with a possible D match to TRBD2 (5 bases). CDR1 is MRHNA and CDR2 is SNTAGT in the germline V gene. Deletions cut 4 bases from V and 6 bases from J, with 9 bases between. The CDR3 has 13 amino acids. The CDR3 loop reads CASSAGGAGELFF. DNA for the CDR3: TGTGCCAGCAGTGCCGGAGGAGCCGGGGAGCTGTTTTTT.

This clonotype was recorded many times. The gene calls are TRBV27 and TRBJ2-1; 10 bases agree with TRBD1. Germline assignment: CDR1 MNHEY and CDR2 SMNVEV (reference sequence). Trimming took 5 bases from V and 2 from J; bases not matched to a gene: 3. The CDR3 runs to 15 residues. CDR3 coding DNA: TGTGCCAGCAGTCCCGACAGGGGGCCCTACAATGAGCAGTTCTTC. Translating it yields CASSPDRGPYNEQFF.

This clonotype has at least ten counts. V is TRBV7-9 and J is TRBJ2-3, with 14 bases fitting TRBD2. V dropped 5 bases and J dropped 5; count of bases not matched to a gene: 6. This CDR3 region has 16 residues. Germline lookup yields CDR1 SEHNR and CDR2 FQNEAQ (reference sequence). The CDR3 is CASSASGTSGRDTQYF. The DNA of the CDR3 is TGTGCCAGCAGCGCATCCGGGACTAGCGGGAGAGATACGCAGTATTTT.

This chain uses TRBV11-2 with TRBJ2-7; D might be TRBD1 (6 bases). The length of the CDR3 is 21 residues. V lost 4 bases and J 1 base, leaving 32 bases between the germline ends. Germline V CDR1 and CDR2: SGHAT, FQNNGV. CDR3 in DNA: TGTGCCAGCAGCTCAACACCCAAGAGGCAGGGGTATTCGGTTTTGTCCTACGAGCAGTACTTC. It is translated as CASSSTPKRQGYSVLSYEQYF. Full variable domain (missing parts from reference TRBV11-2 and TRBJ2-7): EAGVAQSPRYKIIEKRQSVAFWCNPISGHATLYWYQQILGQGPKLLIQFQNNGVVDDSQLPKDRFSAERLKGVDSTLKIQPAKLEDSAVYLCASSSTPKRQGYSVLSYEQYFGPGTRLTVT.

This clonotype was observed many times. The chain combines TRBV15 with TRBJ1-1; 7 nucleotides agree with TRBD1. Germline V gene data show CDR1 as LNHNV and CDR2 as YYDKDF (reference sequence). J gave up 3 bases and V 7 bases, and 5 bases lay outside the gene matches. The CDR3 length is 13 residues. The CDR3 protein is CATNRGGDTEAFF. CDR3 nucleotides: TGTGCCACCAACAGGGGTGGAGACACTGAAGCTTTCTTT. The full variable domain, its missing parts supplied by reference TRBV15 and TRBJ1-1, is DAMVIQNPRYQVTQFGKPVTLSCSQTLNHNVMYWYQQKSSQAPKLLFHYYDKDFNNEADTPDNFQSRRPNTSFCFLDIRSPGLGDTAMYLCATNRGGDTEAFFGQGTRLTVV.

The table lists this clonotype with many counts. The chain has TRBV27 and TRBJ2-1, with D possibly being TRBD2 (6 bases). V lost 5 bases and J lost 7, with 21 bases in between. The V gene's germline CDR1 is MNHEY and CDR2 SMNVEV (reference sequence). The CDR3 is 16 residues long. This chain's CDR3 is CASSPTQGLGSNEQFF. For the CDR3, the DNA is TGTGCCAGCAGTCCCACCCAGGGACTGGGCTCAAATGAGCAGTTCTTC.